Following are 20 T cell receptor beta chains from one sample sequenced in a study of blood T cell repertoires in COVID-19. Clones were read by immunoSEQ multiplex PCR, and TCRdb kept only the in-frame ones, dropping some. The sample lists around 620,000 clones, just under 90% seen once, with approximately 0.3% in the top ten. The sequencing input was peripheral blood. Receptors were obtained from a woman under 30 with acute or convalescent COVID-19.

The chain uses TRBV6-2 or TRBV6-3 and TRBJ2-1, with D perhaps TRBD1 (5 bases). The CDR3 covers 12 residues. Germline V lookup: CDR1 MNHEY, CDR2 SVGEGT. Between the trimmed V and J ends, which lost 5 bases and 9 bases, there was a span of 11 bases. This chain's CDR3 is CASSTQVSEQFF. DNA for the CDR3: TGTGCCAGCAGTACACAGGTGAGTGAGCAGTTCTTC.

The rearrangement links TRBV7-9 to TRBJ2-3, with D perhaps TRBD2 (5 bases). The CDR3 covers 15 residues. V was pared by 5 bases and J by 1 base, with 13 bases between. Germline V gene lookup returns CDR1 SEHNR and CDR2 FQNEAQ (reference sequence). CDR3 sequence reads: CASSDSEAGTDTQYF. CDR3 in DNA: TGTGCCAGCAGCGACTCGGAGGCGGGCACAGATACGCAGTATTTT.

This chain uses TRBV30 with TRBJ1-1; D is perhaps TRBD1 (6 bases). V lost 4 bases and J lost 1, with 22 bases in between. The germline V gene encodes CDR1 GTSNPN and CDR2 SVGIG (reference sequence). This CDR3 contains 17 residues. CDR3 amino acids: CAWISNVGWDKNTEAFF. Written as DNA, the CDR3 is TGTGCCTGGATAAGTAATGTCGGTTGGGACAAGAACACTGAAGCTTTCTTT.

The chain carries TRBV7-3 and TRBJ1-2, with unresolved D. The CDR3 sequence is 15 residues long. Between the trimmed V and J ends, which lost 4 bases and 4 bases, there was a span of 16 bases. CDR1 and CDR2 from the germline V gene are SGHTA and FQGTGA. CDR3 bases: TGTGCCAGCAGCTCAAGACCCGAGGTCGCCTATGGCTACACCTTC. This sequence encodes CASSSRPEVAYGYTF.

This chain uses TRBV7-2 with TRBJ1-1; D perhaps matches TRBD1 (5 bases). Germline CDR1 reads SGHTA; CDR2 reads FQGNSA. The CDR3 has 14 amino acids. Trimming cost V 6 bases and J 0 bases, with 11 bases left between them. CDR3 in DNA: TGTGCCAGCAGACTCACAGGCATGAACACTGAAGCTTTCTTT. Translation: CASRLTGMNTEAFF.

The V call is TRBV30, the J call TRBJ1-6; unclear D gene. The CDR3 length is 14 residues. The germline gives CDR1 GTSNPN, CDR2 SVGIG (reference sequence). Deletions cut 3 bases from V and 9 bases from J, with 15 bases between. The DNA of the CDR3 is TGTGCCTGGAGGAAGGGAGGTGAGGCTTCACCCCTCCACTTT. It translates to CAWRKGGEASPLHF.

The CDR3 nucleotides read TGTGCCACCAGTAACAGTTACAATGAGCAGTTCTTC. Translating it yields CATSNSYNEQFF. The V call is TRBV24-1, the J call TRBJ2-1, with D uncertain. The CDR3 sequence is 12 residues long. V shed 6 bases and J shed 4 bases, with 6 bases lying between them. The V gene's germline CDR1 is KGHDR and CDR2 SFDVKD.

This chain uses TRBV18 with TRBJ1-2; 8 nucleotides match TRBD1. CDR3 size: 15 residues. Germline V gene lookup returns CDR1 KGHSH and CDR2 LQKENI. V lost 2 bases, J lost 7 bases, and 9 bases stayed unmatched. Here the CDR3 reads CASSPKTGVERGYTF. DNA for the CDR3: TGTGCCAGCTCACCAAAGACAGGGGTGGAGCGTGGCTACACCTTC.

The DNA of the CDR3 is TGTGCCAGCAGCTTGCCCAACAGGGGGCTAACAGATACGCAGTATTTT. Translation: CASSLPNRGLTDTQYF. The genes are TRBV5-4 and TRBJ2-3; TRBD1 aligns across 9 bases. Germline V CDR1 and CDR2: SGHNT, YYREEE (reference sequence). The V and J ends lost 1 base and 3 bases, in that order; junction bases with no gene match: 6. The CDR3 extends over 16 amino acids.

The CDR3 DNA is TGTGCCAGCAGACCCCGGGACAGGAATCAGCCCCAGCATTTT. It codes for CASRPRDRNQPQHF. The genes are TRBV2 and TRBJ1-5; 8 bases fit TRBD1. CDR3 size: 14 residues. CDR1 and CDR2 (germline): SNHLY, FYNNEI. Trimming cost V 6 bases and J 4 bases; bases outside gene matches: 5. Together with reference TRBV2 and TRBJ1-5, the CDR3 gives the full variable domain: EPEVTQTPSHQVTQMGQEVILRCVPISNHLYFYWYRQILGQKVEFLVSFYNNEISEKSEIFDDQFSVERPDGSNFTLKIRSTKLEDSAMYFCASRPRDRNQPQHFGDGTRLSIL.

This clone was detected once. The J gene is TRBJ1-2, the V gene TRBV9, with TRBD1 identical over 9 bases. Germline assignment: CDR1 SGDLS and CDR2 YYNGEE. The CDR3 extends over 14 amino acids. The junction had 9 bases not matched to a gene; V was cut back by 4 bases and J by 8 bases. The CDR3 spells CASSPPGQGGGYTF. The CDR3 region has the DNA TGTGCCAGCAGCCCTCCGGGACAGGGTGGCGGCTACACCTTC.

J is TRBJ2-3 and V is TRBV11-2; 7 bases match TRBD1. The trim removed 5 bases at V and 1 base at J, leaving 6 bases unmatched. Germline V gene sequence: CDR1 SGHAT, CDR2 FQNNGV. The CDR3 spans 15 residues. The chain's CDR3 is CASSTRQGGTDTQYF. The CDR3 DNA reads as TGTGCCAGCAGCACAAGACAGGGTGGCACAGATACGCAGTATTTT.

The chain has TRBV10-3 and TRBJ1-1; D perhaps matches TRBD1 (6 bases). This CDR3 spans 15 amino acids. The germline V and J ends were trimmed by 7 bases and 3 bases, with 18 bases remaining between them. The germline CDR1 and CDR2 sequences are ENHRY and SYGVKD. The CDR3 sequence: CAIKGQGSVYTEAFF. The CDR3 region has the DNA TGTGCCATCAAGGGTCAGGGGTCGGTTTACACTGAAGCTTTCTTT.

The rearrangement joins TRBV6-5 to TRBJ1-2; D might be TRBD1 (6 bases). The CDR3 runs 14 residues. Deletions cut 7 bases from V and 3 bases from J, with 15 bases between. Germline assignment: CDR1 MNHEY and CDR2 SVGAGI. This CDR3 reads CASNSQGGDYGYTF. The DNA for the CDR3 is TGTGCCAGCAACTCACAGGGAGGGGACTATGGCTACACCTTC.

The chain employs TRBV3-1 (or the pseudogene TRBV3-2) and TRBJ2-3, with 9 bases that match TRBD1. The V segment lost 1 base and the J segment 4 bases; nucleotides outside the gene matches: 9. The CDR3 loop spans 17 amino acids. Germline CDR1 and CDR2: LGHDT and YNNKEL (reference sequence). The CDR3 sequence: CASSQGLTGGSADTQYF. The CDR3 DNA reads TGTGCCAGCAGCCAAGGTTTAACAGGGGGCTCCGCAGATACGCAGTATTTT.

The chain has TRBV2 and TRBJ1-2; weak D call: TRBD1 (5 bases). V was cut by 7 bases and J by 6 bases, with 12 bases left in between. Germline assignment: CDR1 SNHLY and CDR2 FYNNEI. The CDR3 contains 12 residues. CDR3 protein: CASIRSGHGYTF. The CDR3 DNA follows: TGTGCCAGCATTCGGTCAGGGCATGGCTACACCTTC.

J is TRBJ2-2 and V is TRBV2, with 9 bases aligning to TRBD1. After removal of 10 bases from V and 7 bases from J, the junction contained 7 bases not matched to a gene. Germline V gene data show CDR1 as SNHLY and CDR2 as FYNNEI. This CDR3 is built from 13 residues. The CDR3 DNA is TGTGCCACCCGACAGGGGGAAAGCGGGGAGCTGTTTTTT. Translated: CATRQGESGELFF.

The chain employs TRBV3-1 (or the pseudogene TRBV3-2) and TRBJ2-2; D possibly corresponds to TRBD1 (5 bases). Germline V lookup: CDR1 LGHDT, CDR2 YNNKEL (reference sequence). The V gene lost 0 bases and the J gene lost 3 bases, with 17 bases spanning the gap. The CDR3 consists of 18 residues. CDR3 in DNA: TGTGCCAGCAGCCAAGATCTTTGGGGCGCGGCCGACACCGGGGAGCTGTTTTTT. Protein sequence: CASSQDLWGAADTGELFF.

V is TRBV24-1 and J is TRBJ1-2, with a tentative D call TRBD1 (5 bases). This CDR3 has 15 amino acids. V gave up 4 bases and J gave up 3 bases, with 14 bases separating them. Germline CDR1 and CDR2: KGHDR and SFDVKD. The DNA for the CDR3 is TGTGCCACCAGTGACCCCGGGGGAATCGACTATGGCTACACCTTC. Its translation is CATSDPGGIDYGYTF.

V usage is TRBV2 and J usage is TRBJ2-7, with a tentative D call TRBD1 (6 bases). Germline loops: CDR1 SNHLY, CDR2 FYNNEI. The CDR3 extends over 15 amino acids. Trimming stripped 3 bases from V and 3 bases from J, with 15 bases between. This CDR3 reads CASSDVRTARYEQYF. The CDR3 DNA reads TGTGCCAGCAGTGACGTGAGGACAGCACGCTACGAGCAGTACTTC.